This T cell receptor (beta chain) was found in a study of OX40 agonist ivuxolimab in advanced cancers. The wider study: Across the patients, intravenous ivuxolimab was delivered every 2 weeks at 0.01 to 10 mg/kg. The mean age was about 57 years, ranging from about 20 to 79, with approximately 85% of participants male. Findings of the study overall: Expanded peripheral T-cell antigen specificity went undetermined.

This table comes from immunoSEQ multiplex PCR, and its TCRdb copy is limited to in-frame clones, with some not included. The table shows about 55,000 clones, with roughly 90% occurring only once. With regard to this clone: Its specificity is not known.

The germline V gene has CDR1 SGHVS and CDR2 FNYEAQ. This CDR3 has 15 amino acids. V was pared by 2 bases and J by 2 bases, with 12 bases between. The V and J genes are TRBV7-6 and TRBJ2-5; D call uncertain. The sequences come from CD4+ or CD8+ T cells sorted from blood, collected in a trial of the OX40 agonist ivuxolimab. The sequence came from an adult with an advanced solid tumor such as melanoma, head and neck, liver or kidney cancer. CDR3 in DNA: TGTGCCAGCAGCTTAATGCCTCCCTCTCAAGAGACCCAGTACTTC. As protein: CASSLMPPSQETQYF.